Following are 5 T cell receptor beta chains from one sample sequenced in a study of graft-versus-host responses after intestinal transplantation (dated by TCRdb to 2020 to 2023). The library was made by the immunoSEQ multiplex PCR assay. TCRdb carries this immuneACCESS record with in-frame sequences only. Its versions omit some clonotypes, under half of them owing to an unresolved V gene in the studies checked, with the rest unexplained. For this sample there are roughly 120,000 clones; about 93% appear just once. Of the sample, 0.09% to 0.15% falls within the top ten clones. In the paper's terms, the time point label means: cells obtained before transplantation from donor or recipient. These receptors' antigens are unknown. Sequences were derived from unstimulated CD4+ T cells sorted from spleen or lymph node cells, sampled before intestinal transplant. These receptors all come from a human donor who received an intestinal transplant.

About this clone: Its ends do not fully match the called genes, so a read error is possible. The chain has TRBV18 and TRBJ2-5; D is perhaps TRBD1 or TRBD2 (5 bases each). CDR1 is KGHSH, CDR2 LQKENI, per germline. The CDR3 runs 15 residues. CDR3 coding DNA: TGTGCCAGCTCATCACCGGGACGGACCCAAGAGACCCAGTACTTC. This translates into CASSSPGRTQETQYF.

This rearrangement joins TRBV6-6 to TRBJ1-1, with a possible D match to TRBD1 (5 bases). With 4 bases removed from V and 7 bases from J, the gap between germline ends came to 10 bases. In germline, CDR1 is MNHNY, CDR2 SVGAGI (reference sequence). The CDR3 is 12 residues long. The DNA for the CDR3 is TGTGCCAGCAGTTTCTCGCAGGGTGAAGCTTTCTTT. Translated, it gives CASSFSQGEAFF.

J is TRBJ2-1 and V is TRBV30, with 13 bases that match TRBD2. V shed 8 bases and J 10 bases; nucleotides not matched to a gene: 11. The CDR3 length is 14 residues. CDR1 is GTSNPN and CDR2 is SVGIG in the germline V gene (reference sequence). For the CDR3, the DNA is TGTGCCGGCTCCGGACTAGCGGGGGCCTGGGAGCAGTTCTTC. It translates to CAGSGLAGAWEQFF.

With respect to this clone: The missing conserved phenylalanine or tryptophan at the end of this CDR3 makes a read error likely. DNA of the CDR3: TGTGCCAGCAGGGGGGGGGAAGCTTTCCTT. Amino acids: CASRGGEAFL. The chain has TRBV6-1 and TRBJ1-1, with D possibly TRBD1 on 5 matching bases. Between the trimmed V and J ends, which lost 6 bases and 8 bases, there was a span of 7 bases. The germline CDR1 and CDR2 sequences are MNHNS and SASEGT. This CDR3 comprises 10 residues.

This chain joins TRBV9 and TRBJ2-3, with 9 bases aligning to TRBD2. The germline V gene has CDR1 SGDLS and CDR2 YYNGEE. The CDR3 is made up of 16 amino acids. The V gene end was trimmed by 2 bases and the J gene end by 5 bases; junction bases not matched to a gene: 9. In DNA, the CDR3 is TGTGCCAGCAGCGTCCGTAGCGGGAGTGTTGAAGATACGCAGTATTTT. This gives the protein CASSVRSGSVEDTQYF.